This T cell receptor (beta chain) was captured by sequencing in a study of metastatic and nonmetastatic thyroid tumors. TCRdb reanalyzed the PCR reads with MiXCR. Altogether 15,000 to 20,000 clones are present, about 27% being singletons, with the ten largest covering roughly a sixth. Germline V lookup: CDR1 LGHDT, CDR2 YNNKEL (reference sequence). This CDR3 region has 15 residues. With 3 bases clipped from V and 4 bases from J, the junction kept 1 base outside the gene matches. No treatment of any kind had been given to any patient before thyroid surgery. The V gene is TRBV3-1, the J gene TRBJ2-2, with 11 bases identical to TRBD2. This TCR was recovered from a female donor with papillary thyroid cancer or a benign thyroid nodule (not recorded which). Some clones in this sample may be carry-over from other donors' samples. The sequencing input was tumor tissue. CDR3 loop: CASSHSGRGTGELFF. As DNA, the CDR3 is TGTGCCAGCAGCCATAGCGGGAGGGGCACCGGGGAGCTGTTTTTT.